This passage covers 10 T cell receptor beta chains from one sample sequenced in a study of blood T cell repertoires in COVID-19. Method: immunoSEQ multiplex PCR; TCRdb's copy keeps in-frame clones and lacks some. The table lists some 290,000 clones, approximately 91% of them singletons. Sequencing was performed on PBMCs or T cells enriched from blood (not recorded which). The receptors derive from a woman aged 40 to 50 with acute COVID-19.

This chain joins TRBV7-2 and TRBJ1-1, with a weak D call TRBD1 (5 bases). CDR1 SGHTA and CDR2 FQGNSA come from the germline V gene. Deletions cut 1 base from V and 6 bases from J, with 18 bases between. The CDR3 consists of 16 residues. This CDR3 is CASSLVWSTVAPEAFF. The DNA for the CDR3 is TGTGCCAGCAGCTTAGTTTGGTCGACAGTCGCTCCTGAAGCTTTCTTT.

The V and J genes are TRBV30 and TRBJ1-1; the D gene is possibly TRBD1 (6 bases). Deletions cut 4 bases from V and 0 bases from J, with 12 bases between. Germline V lookup: CDR1 GTSNPN, CDR2 SVGIG (reference sequence). This CDR3 has 14 residues. The DNA of the CDR3 is TGTGCCTGGACATATCGACAGGTGAACACTGAAGCTTTCTTT. Amino acid sequence: CAWTYRQVNTEAFF.

V is TRBV9 and J is TRBJ2-1; TRBD2 is a possible D gene (5 bases). Between the trimmed V and J ends, which lost 4 bases and 13 bases, there was a span of 24 bases. The CDR3 totals 15 residues. Germline-derived CDR1 and CDR2 are SGDLS and YYNGEE. CDR3 loop: CASSPARGAHDTQFF. The CDR3 nucleotides read TGTGCCAGCAGCCCAGCTCGGGGAGCACACGATACCCAGTTCTTC.

The V gene is TRBV7-2, the J gene TRBJ2-3; TRBD2 matches 7 bases. Germline CDR1 is SGHTA and CDR2 is FQGNSA. The CDR3 runs 16 residues. V was pared by 5 bases and J by 1 base, with 9 bases of the junction left unmatched. The CDR3 protein is CASSQLPGRGTDTQYF. For the CDR3, the DNA is TGTGCCAGCAGCCAATTGCCGGGGAGGGGCACAGATACGCAGTATTTT.

On this clone itself: Other DNA sequences in the sample encode the same CDR3. V gene TRBV19 combines with J gene TRBJ2-7; D may be TRBD2 (6 bases). From germline, CDR1 is LNHDA and CDR2 SQIVND (reference sequence). CDR3 length equals 13 residues. V lost 0 bases and J lost 4, with 7 bases in between. This CDR3 is CASSIEGGYEQYF. The CDR3 DNA reads TGTGCCAGTAGTATAGAGGGGGGTTACGAGCAGTACTTC.

V usage is TRBV7-9 and J usage is TRBJ2-3, with no clear D. The CDR3 consists of 11 residues. With 5 bases removed from V and 3 bases from J, the gap between germline ends came to 3 bases. Per the germline V gene, CDR1 is SEHNR and CDR2 is FQNEAQ (reference sequence). CDR3 coding DNA: TGTGCCAGCAGCCAAACAGATACGCAGTATTTT. This encodes CASSQTDTQYF.

This clone appeared a single time. The V gene is TRBV18, the J gene TRBJ1-5; D is perhaps TRBD1 (5 bases). Germline CDR1 reads KGHSH; CDR2 reads LQKENI. Trimming pared 4 bases from V and 3 bases from J, leaving 7 bases between. This CDR3 region has 13 residues. CDR3 DNA: TGTGCCAGCTCACGGGGGGACAATCAGCCCCAGCATTTT. Residues: CASSRGDNQPQHF.

The V call is TRBV27, the J call TRBJ1-1; tentative D call: TRBD1 (5 bases). This CDR3 is built from 15 residues. Trimming cost V 5 bases and J 7 bases, with 20 bases left between them. Germline loops: CDR1 MNHEY, CDR2 SMNVEV (reference sequence). The CDR3 bases are TGTGCCAGCAGTGCCCGACAGTTCTCCCTTCATGAAGCTTTCTTT. Amino acid sequence: CASSARQFSLHEAFF.

This chain uses TRBV12-3 or TRBV12-4 with TRBJ2-3; no firm D call. The CDR3 sequence is 13 residues long. Trimming stripped 0 bases from V and 2 bases from J, with 3 bases between. The CDR3 protein is CASSLASTDTQYF. The DNA of the CDR3 is TGTGCCAGCAGTTTAGCCTCCACAGATACGCAGTATTTT.

V usage is TRBV28 and J usage is TRBJ1-2; TRBD1 might be the D (5 bases). V dropped 4 bases and J dropped 4 bases, with 13 bases sitting between them. Germline-derived CDR1 and CDR2 are MDHEN and SYDVKM. The length of the CDR3 is 14 residues. CDR3 DNA sequence: TGTGCCAGCAGTTCTAGACAGACATTCTATGGCTACACCTTC. Translation gives CASSSRQTFYGYTF.